The clone carrying this TCR beta chain was seen once. The antigen is not known. Original processing notes: Junction-only immunoSEQ data arrived without quality scores, meaning filtering differed. Sequencing used immunoSEQ multiplex PCR; TCRdb keeps in-frame clones, though not all of them. That table gives V, J and clone size, and the DNA gave D and trimming. The sample gives about 1.5 million clones, 98% of which show up once; roughly 0.4% is in the top ten. The sample comes from a study of shared clonotypes between healthy human individuals. Study-level background: CD4 naive cells filled three plates per donor, CD4 memory three, CD8 naive two and CD8 memory one.

CDR3 length: 16 residues. V lost 3 bases and J lost 3, with 18 bases in between. Germline V gene sequence: CDR1 SGHAT, CDR2 FQNNGV. Overall study findings and caveats: Sampling used blood alone; tissue repertoires probably differ. Though the depth was large, rarefaction showed that sorted-subset sequencing was incomplete.

The source material was naive CD4+ T cells sorted from blood. Stated subset: CD45RA+ positively selected. The chain carries TRBV11-2 and TRBJ2-7; D tentatively reads TRBD1 or TRBD2 (5 bases each). The sequence was collected from a man aged 30 to 45 in good health. CDR3 loop: CASSLLGAWAGYEQYF. DNA of the CDR3: TGTGCCAGCAGCTTGCTTGGGGCATGGGCGGGCTACGAGCAGTACTTC.